One sample yielded the 20 T cell receptor beta chains listed below, sequenced in a study of blood T cell repertoires in COVID-19. TCRdb's table, derived via immunoSEQ multiplex PCR, lists solely in-frame clones and lacks some. This sample has about 260,000 clones, with more than 75% found just once. Sample: PBMCs or T cells enriched from blood (not recorded which). Receptor source: a woman between 45 and 65 years old who had recovered from COVID-19.

CDR3 sequence reads: CASSQEGPPSVTEAFF. CDR3 DNA: TGCGCCAGCAGCCAAGAGGGCCCCCCATCGGTCACTGAAGCTTTCTTT. The chain joins TRBV4-3 to TRBJ1-1, with D uncertain. In germline, CDR1 is LGHNA, CDR2 YSLEER. Trimming stripped 0 bases from V and 4 bases from J, with 15 bases between. The CDR3 has 16 residues.

The gene calls are TRBV7-9 and TRBJ2-1; the match to TRBD2 covers 8 bases. Germline assignment: CDR1 SEHNR and CDR2 FQNEAQ (reference sequence). V shed 6 bases, J shed 7 bases, and the junction held 11 bases outside the gene matches. This CDR3 has 15 residues. Written as DNA, the CDR3 is TGTGCCAGCAGGTTACTAGCGGACTCGGGGAATGAGCAGTTCTTC. It specifies CASRLLADSGNEQFF.

J is TRBJ1-2 and V is TRBV19, with 10 bases aligning to TRBD1. Per germline, CDR1 LNHDA and CDR2 SQIVND (reference sequence). V lost 0 bases to trimming and J lost 4 bases; unmatched junction nucleotides: 2. The CDR3 spans 15 residues. CDR3 sequence reads: CASSIEGQGRYGYTF. CDR3 in DNA: TGTGCCAGTAGTATAGAGGGACAGGGGCGCTATGGCTACACCTTC.

The chain is built from TRBV7-3 and TRBJ1-6; 8 positions agree with TRBD1. This CDR3 comprises 15 residues. J was trimmed by 7 bases and V by 2 bases; bases with no gene match: 4. Germline values: CDR1 SGHTA, CDR2 FQGTGA. As DNA, the CDR3 is TGTGCCAGCAGCTTAGCAGGGGGCGGGAATTCACCCCTCCACTTT. Amino acid sequence: CASSLAGGGNSPLHF.

The chain carries TRBV6-5 and TRBJ2-7; the match to TRBD1 covers 10 bases. This CDR3 has 14 amino acids. Germline trimming cut 6 bases from V and 5 bases from J; bases unmatched to any gene: 7. Germline V gene data show CDR1 as MNHEY and CDR2 as SVGAGI. CDR3 residues: CASSRDRGVHEQYF. CDR3 DNA sequence: TGTGCCAGCAGCCGGGACAGGGGTGTCCACGAGCAGTACTTC.

This chain connects TRBV9 to TRBJ1-1; the D gene is possibly TRBD1 (6 bases). The V end was cut by 6 bases, the J end by 0 bases, with 12 bases between. The CDR3 contains 14 residues. CDR1 is SGDLS, CDR2 YYNGEE, per germline. The CDR3 here is CASKGQTMNTEAFF. DNA for the CDR3: TGTGCCAGCAAAGGACAGACCATGAACACTGAAGCTTTCTTT.

V and J are TRBV4-2 and TRBJ1-2; TRBD1 might be the D (5 bases). The V gene lost 3 bases and the J gene lost 8 bases, with 16 bases spanning the gap. The CDR3 spans 14 residues. CDR1 and CDR2 (germline): LGHNA, YNFKEQ. In nucleotides, the CDR3 is TGTGCCAGCAGCCAGGGGCGAGAGCTCGGGGGCTACACCTTC. It translates to CASSQGRELGGYTF.

The chain couples TRBV2 to TRBJ2-5, with D tentatively TRBD2 (7 bases). Germline V lookup: CDR1 SNHLY, CDR2 FYNNEI. Trimming took 10 bases from V and 2 from J, leaving 14 bases between them. This CDR3 is built from 13 residues. The CDR3: CATSRGAQETQYF. The CDR3 DNA reads TGTGCCACTTCTCGGGGGGCACAAGAGACCCAGTACTTC.

This chain uses TRBV5-8 with TRBJ2-3, with 7 bases fitting TRBD1. The V segment lost 4 bases and the J segment 0 bases; nucleotides outside the gene matches: 8. This CDR3 comprises 16 residues. The germline CDR1 and CDR2 sequences are SGHTS and YDEGEE. The chain's CDR3 is CASSVRGRTSTDTQYF. CDR3 in DNA: TGTGCCAGCAGCGTCAGGGGGAGAACTAGCACAGATACGCAGTATTTT.

This clone showed up just once. The gene calls are TRBV6-5 and TRBJ1-1; D uncertain. The V end lost 10 bases, the J end lost 1 base, and 13 bases lay between the germline ends. CDR1 is MNHEY and CDR2 is SVGAGI in the germline V gene. This CDR3 region has 13 residues. CDR3 region: CATAFAGNTEAFF. DNA of the CDR3: TGTGCCACCGCTTTTGCAGGGAACACTGAAGCTTTCTTT.

The genes are TRBV7-3 and TRBJ2-7; perhaps TRBD2 as D (7 bases). In germline, CDR1 is SGHTA, CDR2 FQGTGA. There are 14 residues in the CDR3. Trimming left V 8 bases short and J 1 base short, with 15 bases between. CDR3 protein: CASFPGGISYEQYF. The CDR3 DNA reads as TGTGCCAGCTTTCCGGGGGGCATTTCCTACGAGCAGTACTTC.

The rearrangement joins TRBV3-1 (or the pseudogene TRBV3-2) to TRBJ1-6, with TRBD1 identical over 7 bases. The junction had 9 bases not matched to a gene; V was cut back by 0 bases and J by 1 base. Germline V gives CDR1 LGHDT, CDR2 YNNKEL (reference sequence). This CDR3 is built from 19 residues. CDR3 coding DNA: TGTGCCAGCAGCCAAGAAGGGGGCAGGGTGAGGTCCTATAATTCACCCCTCCACTTT. Encoded protein: CASSQEGGRVRSYNSPLHF.

The rearrangement uses TRBV4-1 and TRBJ1-4; D is possibly TRBD1 (5 bases). This CDR3 is 17 amino acids long. CDR1 and CDR2 (germline): MGHRA, YSYEKL. Trimming took off 0 bases at V and 4 bases at J, with 15 bases between the two ends. DNA for the CDR3: TGCGCCAGCAGCCAAGATCGGTGGGGCAGAGATAATGAAAAACTGTTTTTT. Its protein product is CASSQDRWGRDNEKLFF.

This rearrangement joins TRBV27 to TRBJ1-1; 7 bases fit TRBD1. CDR3 length: 13 residues. V shed 10 bases and J 0 bases; nucleotides not matched to a gene: 5. CDR1 and CDR2 from the germline V gene are MNHEY and SMNVEV (reference sequence). CDR3 sequence (DNA): TGTGCCACCTCGACAGGGATGAACACTGAAGCTTTCTTT. Translating it yields CATSTGMNTEAFF.

The CDR3 DNA reads TGTGCCAGCAGCTTAGGACTAGCGGGATCGGGCACAGATACGCAGTATTTT. Its protein product is CASSLGLAGSGTDTQYF. The chain uses TRBV7-6 and TRBJ2-3; TRBD2 matches at 11 bases. This CDR3 has 17 amino acids. Germline values: CDR1 SGHVS, CDR2 FNYEAQ. Trimming cost V 1 base and J 1 base; bases outside gene matches: 4. Full variable domain (rest looked up from reference TRBV7-6 and TRBJ2-3): GAGVSQSPRYKVTKRGQDVALRCDPISGHVSLYWYRQALGQGPEFLTYFNYEAQQDKSGLPNDRFSAERPEGSISTLTIQRTEQRDSAMYRCASSLGLAGSGTDTQYFGPGTRLTVL.

V is TRBV30 and J is TRBJ1-2; D is uncertain. V was shortened by 5 bases and J by 6 bases, with 16 bases between the two germline ends. The length of the CDR3 is 13 residues. Germline loops: CDR1 GTSNPN, CDR2 SVGIG (reference sequence). The chain's CDR3 is CAWAQNSVNGYTF. The CDR3 DNA follows: TGTGCCTGGGCCCAAAACTCCGTTAATGGCTACACCTTC.

This clone was seen only once. V is TRBV5-8 and J is TRBJ1-2, with D possibly being TRBD1 (6 bases). This CDR3 region has 14 residues. The V end lost 2 bases, the J end lost 4 bases, and 12 bases lay between the germline ends. The germline CDR1 and CDR2 sequences are SGHTS and YDEGEE. CDR3 in amino acids: CASSLQGALYGYTF. The CDR3 DNA follows: TGTGCCAGCAGCTTACAGGGTGCCCTCTATGGCTACACCTTC.

The chain combines TRBV18 with TRBJ1-2, with D possibly matching TRBD1 (6 bases). This CDR3 has 16 residues. Trimming left V 2 bases short and J 4 bases short, with 17 bases between. Germline values: CDR1 KGHSH, CDR2 LQKENI. The CDR3 DNA reads as TGTGCCAGCTCACCAAGCGGTCTCAGGGGAAGCTATGGCTACACCTTC. Translating it yields CASSPSGLRGSYGYTF.

This sequence joins TRBV5-1 and TRBJ1-1; TRBD1 agrees at 10 bases. Trimming removed 3 bases from V and 4 bases from J; junction bases left unmatched: 3. Germline V gives CDR1 SGHRS, CDR2 YFSETQ. The CDR3 loop spans 14 amino acids. Here the CDR3 DNA reads TGCGCCAGCAGCTGGACAGGGGGGATCACTGAAGCTTTCTTT. This gives the protein CASSWTGGITEAFF.

The genes are TRBV12-3 or TRBV12-4 and TRBJ1-2; D not resolved. The ends were cut back, 3 bases at V and 5 bases at J, with 10 bases in the middle. This CDR3 contains 13 residues. CDR3 in DNA: TGTGCCAGCAGTTTTGGATCGGGGTATGGCTACACCTTC. This translates into CASSFGSGYGYTF.